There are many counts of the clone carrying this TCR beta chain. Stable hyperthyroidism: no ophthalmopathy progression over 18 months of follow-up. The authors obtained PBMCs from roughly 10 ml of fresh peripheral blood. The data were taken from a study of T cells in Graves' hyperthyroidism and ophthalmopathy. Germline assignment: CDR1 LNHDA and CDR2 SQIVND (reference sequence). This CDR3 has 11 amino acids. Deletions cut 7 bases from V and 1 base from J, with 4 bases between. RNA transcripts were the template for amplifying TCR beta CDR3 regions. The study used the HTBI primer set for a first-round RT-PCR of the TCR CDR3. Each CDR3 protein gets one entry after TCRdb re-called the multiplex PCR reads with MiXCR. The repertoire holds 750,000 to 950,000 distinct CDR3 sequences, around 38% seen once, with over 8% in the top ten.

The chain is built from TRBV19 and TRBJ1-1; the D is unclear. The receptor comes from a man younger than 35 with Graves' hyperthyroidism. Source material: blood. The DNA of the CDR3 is TGTGCCAGTATGAAGAACACTGAAGCTTTCTTT. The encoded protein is CASMKNTEAFF.